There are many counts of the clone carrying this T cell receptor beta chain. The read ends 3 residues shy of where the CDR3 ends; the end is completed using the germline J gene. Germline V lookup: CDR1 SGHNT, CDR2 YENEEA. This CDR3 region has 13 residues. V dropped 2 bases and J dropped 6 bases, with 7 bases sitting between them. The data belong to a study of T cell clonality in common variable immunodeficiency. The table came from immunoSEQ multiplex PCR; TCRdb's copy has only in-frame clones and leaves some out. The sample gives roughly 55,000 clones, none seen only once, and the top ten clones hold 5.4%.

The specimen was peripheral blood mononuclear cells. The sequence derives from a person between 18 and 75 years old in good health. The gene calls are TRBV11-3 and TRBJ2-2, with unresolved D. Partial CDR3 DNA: TGTGCCAGCAGCTTAACCGGTCCCGGGGAG. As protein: CASSLTGPGE. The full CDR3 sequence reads CASSLTGPGELFF. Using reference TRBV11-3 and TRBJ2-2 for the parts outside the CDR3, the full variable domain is EAGVVQSPRYKIIEKKQPVAFWCNPISGHNTLYWYLQNLGQGPELLIRYENEEAVDDSQLPKDRFSAERLKGVDSTLKIQPAELGDSAVYLCASSLTGPGELFFGEGSRLTVL.